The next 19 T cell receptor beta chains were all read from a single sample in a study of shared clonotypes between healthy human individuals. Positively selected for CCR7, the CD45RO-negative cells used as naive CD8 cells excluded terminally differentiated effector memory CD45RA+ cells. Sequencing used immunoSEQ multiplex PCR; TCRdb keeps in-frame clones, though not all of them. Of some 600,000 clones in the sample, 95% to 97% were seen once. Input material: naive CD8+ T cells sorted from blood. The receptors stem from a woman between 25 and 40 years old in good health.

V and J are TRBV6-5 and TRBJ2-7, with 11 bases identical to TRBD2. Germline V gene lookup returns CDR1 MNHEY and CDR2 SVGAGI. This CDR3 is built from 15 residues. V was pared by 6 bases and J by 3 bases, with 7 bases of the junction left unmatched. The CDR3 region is CASSATSGSLYEQYF. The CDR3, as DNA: TGTGCCAGCAGCGCTACTAGCGGGAGTCTCTACGAGCAGTACTTC.

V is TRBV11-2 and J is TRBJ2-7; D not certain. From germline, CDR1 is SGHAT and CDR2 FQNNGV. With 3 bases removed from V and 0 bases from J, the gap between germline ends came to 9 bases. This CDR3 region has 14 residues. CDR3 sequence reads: CASSLTTTSYEQYF. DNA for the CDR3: TGTGCCAGCAGCTTGACAACGACCTCCTACGAGCAGTACTTC.

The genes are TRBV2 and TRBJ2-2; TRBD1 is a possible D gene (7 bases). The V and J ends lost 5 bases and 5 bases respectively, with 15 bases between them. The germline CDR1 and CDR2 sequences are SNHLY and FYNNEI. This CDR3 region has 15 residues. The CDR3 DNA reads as TGTGCCAGCAGTCGACAGGGAGGAGAGACCGGGGAGCTGTTTTTT. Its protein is CASSRQGGETGELFF. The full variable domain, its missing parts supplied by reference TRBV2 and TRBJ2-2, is EPEVTQTPSHQVTQMGQEVILRCVPISNHLYFYWYRQILGQKVEFLVSFYNNEISEKSEIFDDQFSVERPDGSNFTLKIRSTKLEDSAMYFCASSRQGGETGELFFGEGSRLTVL.

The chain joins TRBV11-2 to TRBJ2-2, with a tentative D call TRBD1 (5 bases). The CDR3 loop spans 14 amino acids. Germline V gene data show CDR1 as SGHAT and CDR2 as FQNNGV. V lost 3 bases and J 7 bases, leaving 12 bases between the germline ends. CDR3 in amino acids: CASSLTAMDGELFF. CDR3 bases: TGTGCCAGCAGCTTGACAGCTATGGACGGGGAGCTGTTTTTT.

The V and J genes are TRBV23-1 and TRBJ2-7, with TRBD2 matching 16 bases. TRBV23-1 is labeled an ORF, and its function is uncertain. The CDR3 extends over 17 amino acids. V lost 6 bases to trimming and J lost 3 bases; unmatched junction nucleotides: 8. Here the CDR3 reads CASRTGTSGRASYEQYF. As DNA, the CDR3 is TGCGCCAGCAGAACCGGGACTAGCGGGAGGGCCAGCTACGAGCAGTACTTC.

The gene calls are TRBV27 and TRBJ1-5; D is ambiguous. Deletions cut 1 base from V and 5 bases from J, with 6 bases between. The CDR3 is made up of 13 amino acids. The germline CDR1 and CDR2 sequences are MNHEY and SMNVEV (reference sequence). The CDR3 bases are TGTGCCAGCAGTTTATGGTCGGATCAGCCCCAGCATTTT. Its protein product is CASSLWSDQPQHF.

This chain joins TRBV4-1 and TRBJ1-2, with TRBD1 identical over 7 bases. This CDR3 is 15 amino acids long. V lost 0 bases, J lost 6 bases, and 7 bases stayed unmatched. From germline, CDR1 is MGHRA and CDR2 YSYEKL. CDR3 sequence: CASSQDLEGADGYTF. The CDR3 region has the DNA TGCGCCAGCAGCCAAGATTTAGAGGGGGCCGATGGCTACACCTTC.

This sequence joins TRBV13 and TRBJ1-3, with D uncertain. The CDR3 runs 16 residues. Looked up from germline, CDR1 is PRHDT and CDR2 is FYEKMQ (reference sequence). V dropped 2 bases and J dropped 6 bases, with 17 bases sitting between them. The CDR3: CASSLSWPTTENTIYF. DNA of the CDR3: TGTGCCAGCAGCTTAAGCTGGCCCACCACCGAAAACACCATATATTTT.

DNA for the CDR3: TGTGCCAGCACCCTAGCGGGAGGGCCGGGGGAGCAGTACTTC. It specifies CASTLAGGPGEQYF. The V and J genes are TRBV28 and TRBJ2-7, with 12 bases fitting TRBD2. The germline V gene encodes CDR1 MDHEN and CDR2 SYDVKM. V dropped 7 bases and J dropped 7; count of bases not matched to a gene: 8. The CDR3 totals 14 residues.

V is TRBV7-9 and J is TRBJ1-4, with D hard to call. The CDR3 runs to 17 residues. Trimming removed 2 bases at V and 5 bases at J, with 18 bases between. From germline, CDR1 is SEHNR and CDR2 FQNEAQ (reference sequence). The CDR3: CASSLFVGTTRNEKLFF. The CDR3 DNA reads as TGTGCCAGCAGCTTATTCGTGGGCACGACCCGAAATGAAAAACTGTTTTTT.

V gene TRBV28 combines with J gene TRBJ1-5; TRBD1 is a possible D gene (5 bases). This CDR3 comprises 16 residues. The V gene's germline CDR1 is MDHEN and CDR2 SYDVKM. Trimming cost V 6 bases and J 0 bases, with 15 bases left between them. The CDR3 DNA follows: TGTGCCAGCAGCCCCACTGGGGCGTATAGCAATCAGCCCCAGCATTTT. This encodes CASSPTGAYSNQPQHF.

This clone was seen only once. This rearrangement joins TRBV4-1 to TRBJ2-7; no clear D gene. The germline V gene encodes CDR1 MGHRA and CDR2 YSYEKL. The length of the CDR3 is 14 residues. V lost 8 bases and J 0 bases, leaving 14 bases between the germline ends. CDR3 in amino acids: CASGPQISSYEQYF. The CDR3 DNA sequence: TGCGCCAGCGGACCCCAAATCAGCTCCTACGAGCAGTACTTC.

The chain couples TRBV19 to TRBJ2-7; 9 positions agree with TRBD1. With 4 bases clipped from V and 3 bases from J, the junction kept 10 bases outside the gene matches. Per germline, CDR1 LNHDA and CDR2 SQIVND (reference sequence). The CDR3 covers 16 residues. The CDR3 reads CASSTFQTGQGYEQYF. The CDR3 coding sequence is TGTGCCAGTAGTACTTTTCAGACGGGACAGGGCTACGAGCAGTACTTC.

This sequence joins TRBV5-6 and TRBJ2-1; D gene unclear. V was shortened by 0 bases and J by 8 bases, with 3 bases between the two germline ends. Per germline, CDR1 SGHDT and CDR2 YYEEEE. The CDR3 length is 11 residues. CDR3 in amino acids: CASSLGHEQFF. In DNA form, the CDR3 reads TGTGCCAGCAGCTTGGGACATGAGCAGTTCTTC.

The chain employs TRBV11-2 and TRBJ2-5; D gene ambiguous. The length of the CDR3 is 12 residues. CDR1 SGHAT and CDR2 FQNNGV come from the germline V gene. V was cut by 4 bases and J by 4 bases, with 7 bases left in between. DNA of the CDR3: TGTGCCAGCAGCTCTCCTAGAGAGACCCAGTACTTC. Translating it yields CASSSPRETQYF.

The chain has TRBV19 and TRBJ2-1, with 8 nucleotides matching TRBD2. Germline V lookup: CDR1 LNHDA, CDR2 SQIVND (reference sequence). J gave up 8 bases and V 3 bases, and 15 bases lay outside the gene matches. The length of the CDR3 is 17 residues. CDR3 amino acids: CASSIGTRRTASDEQFF. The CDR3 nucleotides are TGTGCCAGTAGTATCGGGACTAGGAGGACAGCTTCGGATGAGCAGTTCTTC.

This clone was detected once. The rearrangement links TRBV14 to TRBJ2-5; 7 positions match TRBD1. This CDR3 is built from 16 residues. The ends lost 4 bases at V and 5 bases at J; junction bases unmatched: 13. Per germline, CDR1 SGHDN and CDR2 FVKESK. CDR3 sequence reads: CASSPFEQGNWETQYF. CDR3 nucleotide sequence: TGTGCCAGCAGCCCTTTTGAACAGGGGAATTGGGAGACCCAGTACTTC.

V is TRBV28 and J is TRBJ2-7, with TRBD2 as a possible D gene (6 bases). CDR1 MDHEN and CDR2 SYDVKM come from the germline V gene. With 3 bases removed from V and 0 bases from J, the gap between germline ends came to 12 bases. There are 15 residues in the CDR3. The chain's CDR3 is CASSLMEGSSYEQYF. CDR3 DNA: TGTGCCAGCAGTTTGATGGAGGGGAGCTCCTACGAGCAGTACTTC.

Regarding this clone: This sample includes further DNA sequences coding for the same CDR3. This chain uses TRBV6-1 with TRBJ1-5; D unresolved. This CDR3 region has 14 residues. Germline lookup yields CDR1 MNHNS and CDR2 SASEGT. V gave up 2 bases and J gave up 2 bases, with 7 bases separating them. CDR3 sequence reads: CASSEPYGNQPQHF. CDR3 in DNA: TGTGCCAGCAGTGAACCTTATGGCAATCAGCCCCAGCATTTT.